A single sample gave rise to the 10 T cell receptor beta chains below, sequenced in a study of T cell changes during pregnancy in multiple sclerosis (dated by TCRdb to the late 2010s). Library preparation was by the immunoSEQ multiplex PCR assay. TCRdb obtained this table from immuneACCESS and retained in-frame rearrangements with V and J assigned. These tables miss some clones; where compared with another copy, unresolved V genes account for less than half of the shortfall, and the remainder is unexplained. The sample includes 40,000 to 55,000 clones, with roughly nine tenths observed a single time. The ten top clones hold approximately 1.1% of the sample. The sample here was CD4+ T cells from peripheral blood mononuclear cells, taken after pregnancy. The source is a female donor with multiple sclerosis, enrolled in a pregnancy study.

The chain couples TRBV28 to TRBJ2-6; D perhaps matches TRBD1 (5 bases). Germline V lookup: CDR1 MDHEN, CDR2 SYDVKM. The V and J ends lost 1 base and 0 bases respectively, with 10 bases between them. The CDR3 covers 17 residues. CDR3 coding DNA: TGTGCCAGCAGTTTATCAGGGCCCCTCTCTGGGGCCAACGTCCTGACTTTC. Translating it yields CASSLSGPLSGANVLTF.

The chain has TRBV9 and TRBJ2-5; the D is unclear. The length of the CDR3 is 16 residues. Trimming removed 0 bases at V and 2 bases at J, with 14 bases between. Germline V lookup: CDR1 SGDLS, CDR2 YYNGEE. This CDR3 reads CASSVASWLPQETQYF. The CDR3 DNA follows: TGTGCCAGCAGCGTAGCTAGTTGGCTTCCACAAGAGACCCAGTACTTC.

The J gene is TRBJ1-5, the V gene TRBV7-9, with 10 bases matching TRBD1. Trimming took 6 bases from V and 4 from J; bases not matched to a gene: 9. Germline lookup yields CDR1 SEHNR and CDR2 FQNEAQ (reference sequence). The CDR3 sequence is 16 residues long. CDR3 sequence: CASSSGTGEINQPQHF. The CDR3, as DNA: TGTGCCAGCAGTTCCGGGACAGGGGAAATAAATCAGCCCCAGCATTTT. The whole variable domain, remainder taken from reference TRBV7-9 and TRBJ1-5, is DTGVSQNPRHKITKRGQNVTFRCDPISEHNRLYWYRQTLGQGPEFLTYFQNEAQLEKSRLLSDRFSAERPKGSFSTLEIQRTEQGDSAMYLCASSSGTGEINQPQHFGDGTRLSIL.

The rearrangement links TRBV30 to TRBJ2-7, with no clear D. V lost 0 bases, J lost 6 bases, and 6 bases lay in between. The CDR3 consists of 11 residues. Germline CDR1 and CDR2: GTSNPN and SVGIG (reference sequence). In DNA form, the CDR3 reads TGTGCCTGGAGTGTACCCGGCGAGCAGTACTTC. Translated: CAWSVPGEQYF.

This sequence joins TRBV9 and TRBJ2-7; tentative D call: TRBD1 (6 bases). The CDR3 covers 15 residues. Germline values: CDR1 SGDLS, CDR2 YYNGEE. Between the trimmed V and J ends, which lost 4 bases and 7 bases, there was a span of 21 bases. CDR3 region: CASSPKVTSRGEQYF. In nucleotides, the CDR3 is TGTGCCAGCAGCCCGAAGGTTACGTCTAGGGGGGAGCAGTACTTC. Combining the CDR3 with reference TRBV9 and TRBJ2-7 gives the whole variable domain DSGVTQTPKHLITATGQRVTLRCSPRSGDLSVYWYQQSLDQGLQFLIQYYNGEERAKGNILERFSAQQFPDLHSELNLSSLELGDSALYFCASSPKVTSRGEQYFGPGTRLTVT.

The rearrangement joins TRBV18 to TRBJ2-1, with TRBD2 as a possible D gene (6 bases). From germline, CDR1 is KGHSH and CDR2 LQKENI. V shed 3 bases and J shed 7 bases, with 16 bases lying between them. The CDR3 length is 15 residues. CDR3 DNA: TGTGCCAGCTCACCGGGACTTAGCCCCCGGAATGAGCAGTTCTTC. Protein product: CASSPGLSPRNEQFF.

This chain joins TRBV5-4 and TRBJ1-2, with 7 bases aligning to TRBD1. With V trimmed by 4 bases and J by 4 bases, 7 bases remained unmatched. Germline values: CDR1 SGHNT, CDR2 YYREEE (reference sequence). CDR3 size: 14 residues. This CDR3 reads CASSPGTASYGYTF. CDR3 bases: TGTGCCAGCAGCCCAGGGACAGCCTCCTATGGCTACACCTTC.

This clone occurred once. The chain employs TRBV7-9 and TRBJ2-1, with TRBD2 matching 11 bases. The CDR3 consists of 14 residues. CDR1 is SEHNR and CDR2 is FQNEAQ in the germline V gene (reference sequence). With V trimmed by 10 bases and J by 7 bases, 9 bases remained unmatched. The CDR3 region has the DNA TGTGCCACCGGTGGGCTAGCGGGAGGAAATGAGCAGTTCTTC. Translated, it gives CATGGLAGGNEQFF.

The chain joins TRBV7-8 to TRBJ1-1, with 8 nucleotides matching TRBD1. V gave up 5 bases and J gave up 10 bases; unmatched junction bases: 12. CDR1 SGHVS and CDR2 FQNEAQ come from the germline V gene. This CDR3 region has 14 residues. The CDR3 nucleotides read TGTGCCAGCAGCCCCGCGGACAGGGCACGGCCAGCTTTCTTT. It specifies CASSPADRARPAFF.

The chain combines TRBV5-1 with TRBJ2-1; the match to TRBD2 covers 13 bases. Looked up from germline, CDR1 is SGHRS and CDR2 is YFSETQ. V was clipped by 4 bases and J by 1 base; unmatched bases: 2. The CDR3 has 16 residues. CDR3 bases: TGCGCCAGCAGCGTGGGACTAGCGGGGTCCTACAATGAGCAGTTCTTC. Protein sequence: CASSVGLAGSYNEQFF.